The 9 T cell receptor beta chains below come from one sample, sequenced in a study of blood T cell repertoires in COVID-19. Using immunoSEQ multiplex PCR, the repertoire was profiled, and TCRdb retains in-frame clones only, with some absent. Of about 42,000 clones listed, approximately 91% are singletons. The material sequenced was peripheral blood. These receptors originate from a human donor in a cohort sampled during active COVID-19.

The rearrangement links TRBV11-2 to TRBJ2-7; 10 bases line up with TRBD2. This CDR3 is 16 amino acids long. Germline V gene lookup returns CDR1 SGHAT and CDR2 FQNNGV. Trimming took 3 bases from V and 6 from J; bases not matched to a gene: 11. The CDR3 loop reads CASSFGAGGNLREQYF. Here the CDR3 DNA reads TGTGCCAGCAGCTTTGGAGCGGGGGGGAACCTACGCGAGCAGTACTTC.

This chain joins TRBV19 and TRBJ2-7; 8 bases align to TRBD2. The germline CDR1 and CDR2 sequences are LNHDA and SQIVND (reference sequence). V lost 1 base and J lost 3; bases outside the gene matches: 5. This CDR3 has 15 residues. The CDR3 DNA sequence: TGTGCCAGTAGTATAGGGGTTAGCGGGGACTACGAGCAGTACTTC. Protein: CASSIGVSGDYEQYF.

The CDR3 loop is CASSAGSSSYEQYF. The CDR3 coding sequence is TGTGCCAGCAGCGCAGGTTCCTCCTCCTACGAGCAGTACTTC. The chain combines TRBV9 with TRBJ2-7; D remains unclear. CDR3 length equals 14 residues. Germline assignment: CDR1 SGDLS and CDR2 YYNGEE. The ends were cut back, 3 bases at V and 0 bases at J, with 10 bases in the middle.

CDR3 residues: CATGNPYEQYF. The CDR3 nucleotides are TGTGCCACCGGGAATCCCTACGAGCAGTACTTC. The rearrangement uses TRBV27 and TRBJ2-7, with D tentatively TRBD2 (5 bases). Trimming shortened V by 10 bases and J by 2 bases, and 9 bases separated the two germline ends. The germline V gene has CDR1 MNHEY and CDR2 SMNVEV (reference sequence). The CDR3 length is 11 residues.

The chain links TRBV4-3 to TRBJ1-4, with D perhaps TRBD1 (6 bases). Germline loops: CDR1 LGHNA, CDR2 YSLEER. CDR3 length: 12 residues. Between the trimmed V and J ends, which lost 1 base and 10 bases, there was a span of 7 bases. CDR3 residues: CASSQGGGKLFF. CDR3 in DNA: TGCGCCAGCAGCCAAGGAGGGGGAAAACTGTTTTTT.

The chain couples TRBV2 to TRBJ2-7; the match to TRBD1 covers 8 bases. The CDR3 runs to 14 residues. Germline trimming cut 6 bases from V and 6 bases from J; bases unmatched to any gene: 10. Germline V gene sequence: CDR1 SNHLY, CDR2 FYNNEI. This chain's CDR3 is CASSLGQGGLEQYF. CDR3 in DNA: TGTGCCAGCAGCCTTGGACAGGGTGGGCTCGAGCAGTACTTC.

In this sample, this clone turned up a few times. This rearrangement joins TRBV15 to TRBJ1-6; D is uncertain. CDR1 is LNHNV and CDR2 is YYDKDF in the germline V gene (reference sequence). V was trimmed by 0 bases and J by 6 bases, leaving 9 bases between them. CDR3 size: 15 residues. CDR3 loop: CATSRDRVSNSPLHF. The CDR3 region has the DNA TGTGCCACCAGCAGAGATCGTGTGAGTAATTCACCCCTCCACTTT.

The gene calls are TRBV27 and TRBJ1-1; D gene unclear. Germline V gene sequence: CDR1 MNHEY, CDR2 SMNVEV (reference sequence). The V and J ends lost 2 bases and 4 bases respectively, with 8 bases between them. The CDR3 has 13 amino acids. This chain's CDR3 is CASSLIRSTEAFF. Written as DNA, the CDR3 is TGTGCCAGCAGTTTAATTCGGAGCACTGAAGCTTTCTTT.

The genes are TRBV18 and TRBJ1-4; no firm D call. Trimming left V 2 bases short and J 0 bases short, with 13 bases between. Germline CDR1 and CDR2: KGHSH and LQKENI. The CDR3 consists of 17 residues. CDR3 sequence reads: CASSPFGESATNEKLFF. CDR3 nucleotides: TGTGCCAGCTCACCATTCGGGGAGTCGGCAACTAATGAAAAACTGTTTTTT.